A single sample is the source of the 23 T cell receptor beta chains below, sequenced in a study of cytomegalovirus exposure and HLA in healthy donors. The PCR had 60 Vbeta and 13 Jbeta primers. Clones were sequenced by immunoSEQ multiplex PCR, and TCRdb holds only the in-frame ones, with some missing. The sample lists roughly 100,000 clones, 60% to 80% occurring once. The sample comprised PBMCs. These receptor sequences come from a man between 60 and 75 years old in good health and CMV-seropositive.

The chain employs TRBV6-5 and TRBJ1-3; no clear D. Trimming pared 4 bases from V and 4 bases from J, leaving 11 bases between. The CDR3 is 14 residues long. Germline assignment: CDR1 MNHEY and CDR2 SVGAGI. CDR3 bases: TGTGCCAGCAGTTCGTCCCGAGGAGGAAACACCATATATTTT. It codes for CASSSSRGGNTIYF.

V and J are TRBV5-4 and TRBJ2-7, with 9 positions matching TRBD1. V dropped 4 bases and J dropped 4; count of bases not matched to a gene: 6. In germline, CDR1 is SGHNT, CDR2 YYREEE (reference sequence). The CDR3 loop spans 14 amino acids. The CDR3 sequence: CASSPRTGEYEQYF. CDR3 in DNA: TGTGCCAGCAGCCCGCGGACAGGGGAGTACGAGCAGTACTTC.

The V call is TRBV2, the J call TRBJ1-1; TRBD1 might be the D (5 bases). Germline assignment: CDR1 SNHLY and CDR2 FYNNEI. The CDR3 is 12 residues long. V gave up 5 bases and J gave up 7 bases, with 11 bases separating them. The CDR3, as DNA: TGTGCCAGCAGTCAAGATACAGGTGAAGCTTTCTTT. Amino acid sequence: CASSQDTGEAFF.

This clone has just one count. This sequence joins TRBV5-1 and TRBJ2-7, with 11 bases lining up with TRBD2. The CDR3 length is 14 residues. CDR1 is SGHRS, CDR2 YFSETQ, per germline. J gave up 7 bases and V 6 bases, and 9 bases lay outside the gene matches. CDR3 in DNA: TGCGCCAGCACCTGGGGACTAGCGGAATCGGAGCAGTACTTC. Translating gives CASTWGLAESEQYF.

V is TRBV6-1 and J is TRBJ1-5; 9 bases line up with TRBD1. The CDR3 is 19 residues long. V trimming: 4 bases; J trimming: 1 base; junction bases outside the gene matches: 14. Germline assignment: CDR1 MNHNS and CDR2 SASEGT. CDR3 bases: TGTGCCAGCAGTGTCCGCGGTGGACAGGGGCGAGGGAGCAATCAGCCCCAGCATTTT. Protein product: CASSVRGGQGRGSNQPQHF.

This clone was seen more than once but under ten times. V gene TRBV4-2 combines with J gene TRBJ2-1; 10 positions agree with TRBD2. Germline assignment: CDR1 LGHNA and CDR2 YNFKEQ. Trimming removed 2 bases from V and 4 bases from J; junction bases left unmatched: 2. There are 15 residues in the CDR3. The CDR3 loop reads CASSQLAGEYNEQFF. The CDR3 coding sequence is TGTGCCAGCAGCCAACTAGCGGGGGAGTACAATGAGCAGTTCTTC.

The chain links TRBV2 to TRBJ2-7; D is possibly TRBD2 (5 bases). Germline CDR1 is SNHLY and CDR2 is FYNNEI. The ends were cut back, 5 bases at V and 5 bases at J, with 22 bases in the middle. The CDR3 consists of 16 residues. The CDR3 sequence: CASSRMGSADANEQYF. For the CDR3, the DNA is TGTGCCAGCAGTCGAATGGGGAGCGCCGATGCGAACGAGCAGTACTTC.

The chain employs TRBV7-7 and TRBJ2-5, with 11 positions matching TRBD1. Near its end, the DNA agrees better with TRBJ2-7, so the J call may be wrong. CDR1 and CDR2 (germline): SSHAT, FNYEAQ (reference sequence). This CDR3 comprises 16 residues. Here the CDR3 reads CASSPAGTGGSYEQYF. The CDR3 DNA is TGTGCCAGCAGCCCCGCCGGGACAGGGGGCTCCTACGAGCAGTACTTC.

This chain uses TRBV10-3 with TRBJ1-1; 8 bases line up with TRBD1. Germline values: CDR1 ENHRY, CDR2 SYGVKD. Trimming cost V 2 bases and J 5 bases; bases outside gene matches: 10. CDR3 length: 16 residues. This CDR3 is CAISEPIGQGDTEAFF. The CDR3 nucleotides are TGTGCCATCAGTGAGCCCATAGGACAGGGCGATACTGAAGCTTTCTTT.

The chain uses TRBV18 and TRBJ1-6, with D possibly being TRBD1 (6 bases). CDR1 and CDR2 (germline): KGHSH, LQKENI. V was pared by 3 bases and J by 8 bases, with 8 bases between. The CDR3 is 13 amino acids. Here the CDR3 DNA reads TGTGCCAGCTCACCGCGGACAGATTCACCCCTCCACTTT. Amino acids: CASSPRTDSPLHF. The variable domain in full, completed from reference TRBV18 and TRBJ1-6, reads NAGVMQNPRHLVRRRGQEARLRCSPMKGHSHVYWYRQLPEEGLKFMVYLQKENIIDESGMPKERFSAEFPKEGPSILRIQQVVRGDSAAYFCASSPRTDSPLHFGNGTRLTVT.

CDR3 sequence (DNA): TGTGCCAGCAGCTTAACGGTACCAGGATCGGCCACCGGGGAGCTGTTTTTT. As protein: CASSLTVPGSATGELFF. The chain couples TRBV7-3 to TRBJ2-2; D gene unclear. V was clipped by 0 bases and J by 4 bases, with 15 bases between them. Germline V gene sequence: CDR1 SGHTA, CDR2 FQGTGA. The length of the CDR3 is 17 residues.

Comments on this clone: The same CDR3 also results from other DNA sequences found in this sample. The chain is built from TRBV7-3 and TRBJ2-5; 16 positions agree with TRBD2. Germline CDR1 SGHTA, CDR2 FQGTGA. Unmatched junction bases numbered 3, after V lost 4 bases and J lost 4 bases. The CDR3 totals 16 residues. The CDR3 DNA is TGTGCCAGCAGCTCGGGACTAGCGGGGGGGCGAGAGACCCAGTACTTC. Translated: CASSSGLAGGRETQYF.

The chain employs TRBV7-6 and TRBJ2-1, with unresolved D. V was clipped by 2 bases and J by 0 bases, with 8 bases between them. The CDR3 consists of 15 residues. Germline V CDR1 and CDR2: SGHVS, FNYEAQ. CDR3 loop: CASSLYASSYNEQFF. CDR3 in DNA: TGTGCCAGCAGCTTATACGCCAGCTCCTACAATGAGCAGTTCTTC.

As DNA, the CDR3 is TGTGCCAGCAGCTTATATACAGGGGGCGCCCCAATGAACACTGAAGCTTTCTTT. Protein product: CASSLYTGGAPMNTEAFF. The chain employs TRBV5-4 and TRBJ1-1; 9 bases agree with TRBD1. Looked up from germline, CDR1 is SGHNT and CDR2 is YYREEE (reference sequence). Germline trimming cut 2 bases from V and 0 bases from J; bases unmatched to any gene: 11. The CDR3 has 18 residues.

V usage is TRBV7-3 and J usage is TRBJ2-3, with D maybe TRBD2 (6 bases). This CDR3 has 15 residues. Germline V gives CDR1 SGHTA, CDR2 FQGTGA. V gave up 5 bases and J gave up 3 bases, with 15 bases separating them. In DNA form, the CDR3 reads TGTGCCAGCAGCCCCCAAGCGACTAGAACAGATACGCAGTATTTT. Translating it yields CASSPQATRTDTQYF.

The rearrangement joins TRBV7-9 to TRBJ2-1; D is unresolved. Deletions cut 5 bases from V and 4 bases from J, with 12 bases between. The length of the CDR3 is 14 residues. From germline, CDR1 is SEHNR and CDR2 FQNEAQ (reference sequence). The CDR3 coding sequence is TGTGCCAGCAGCCGAGAGGCGGAATACAATGAGCAGTTCTTC. This codes for CASSREAEYNEQFF.

The chain has TRBV18 and TRBJ2-7; D gene unclear. The CDR3 extends over 16 amino acids. CDR1 is KGHSH and CDR2 is LQKENI in the germline V gene. Trimming removed 3 bases at V and 0 bases at J, with 15 bases between. CDR3 sequence (DNA): TGTGCCAGCTCACCCATACCGGCAAGGAGCTCCTACGAGCAGTACTTC. Its protein product is CASSPIPARSSYEQYF. Based on the CDR3 plus reference TRBV18 and TRBJ2-7, the full variable domain is NAGVMQNPRHLVRRRGQEARLRCSPMKGHSHVYWYRQLPEEGLKFMVYLQKENIIDESGMPKERFSAEFPKEGPSILRIQQVVRGDSAAYFCASSPIPARSSYEQYFGPGTRLTVT.

The V and J genes are TRBV18 and TRBJ2-7; TRBD1 might be the D (6 bases). There are 16 residues in the CDR3. V was pared by 6 bases and J by 3 bases, with 21 bases between. Germline CDR1 reads KGHSH; CDR2 reads LQKENI. The CDR3 loop reads CASSPPGTGPGYEQYF. CDR3 sequence (DNA): TGTGCCAGCTCTCCCCCCGGTACAGGGCCAGGCTACGAGCAGTACTTC. Based on the CDR3 plus reference TRBV18 and TRBJ2-7, the full variable domain is NAGVMQNPRHLVRRRGQEARLRCSPMKGHSHVYWYRQLPEEGLKFMVYLQKENIIDESGMPKERFSAEFPKEGPSILRIQQVVRGDSAAYFCASSPPGTGPGYEQYFGPGTRLTVT.

The rearrangement uses TRBV4-2 and TRBJ1-2, with TRBD1 matching 12 bases. J was trimmed by 7 bases and V by 4 bases; bases with no gene match: 10. The germline gives CDR1 LGHNA, CDR2 YNFKEQ. This CDR3 has 16 amino acids. The chain's CDR3 is CASSPYGTGGSGGYTF. CDR3 bases: TGTGCCAGCAGCCCTTATGGGACAGGGGGCAGCGGTGGCTACACCTTC.

The chain couples TRBV5-6 to TRBJ2-1; tentatively, D is TRBD2 (5 bases). Germline values: CDR1 SGHDT, CDR2 YYEEEE. Trimming left V 2 bases short and J 9 bases short, with 15 bases between. The CDR3 sequence is 14 residues long. CDR3 residues: CASSLGRLGGEQFF. CDR3 coding DNA: TGTGCCAGCAGCTTAGGGCGCCTAGGAGGTGAGCAGTTCTTC.

Worth noting for this clone: Other DNA variants within this sample encode the same CDR3. The chain is built from TRBV5-1 and TRBJ2-7; 7 bases are shared with TRBD2. The trim removed 4 bases at V and 5 bases at J, leaving 9 bases unmatched. The CDR3 is 14 amino acids. Germline CDR1 SGHRS, CDR2 YFSETQ. The CDR3 sequence is CASSPGTGGDEQYF. DNA of the CDR3: TGCGCCAGCAGCCCCGGGACGGGGGGTGACGAGCAGTACTTC.

This sequence joins TRBV5-1 and TRBJ2-7; a possible D gene is TRBD2 (5 bases). Trimming removed 1 base at V and 0 bases at J, with 11 bases between. CDR1 is SGHRS and CDR2 is YFSETQ in the germline V gene. CDR3 length equals 15 residues. As DNA, the CDR3 is TGCGCCAGCAGCTTGTTGGAGGCAAGCTCCTACGAGCAGTACTTC. Its protein product is CASSLLEASSYEQYF.

The J gene is TRBJ1-1, the V gene TRBV19; D possibly corresponds to TRBD1 (5 bases). The CDR3 sequence is 16 residues long. Trimming pared 3 bases from V and 5 bases from J, leaving 19 bases between. Germline-derived CDR1 and CDR2 are LNHDA and SQIVND (reference sequence). In DNA, the CDR3 is TGTGCCAGTAGTATGCCCCTGGTCGGGGGAGGGACTGAAGCTTTCTTT. Its translation: CASSMPLVGGGTEAFF. Full variable domain (outside the CDR3, taken from reference TRBV19 and TRBJ1-1): DGGITQSPKYLFRKEGQNVTLSCEQNLNHDAMYWYRQDPGQGLRLIYYSQIVNDFQKGDIAEGYSVSREKKESFPLTVTSAQKNPTAFYLCASSMPLVGGGTEAFFGQGTRLTVV.